The 4 T cell receptor beta chains presented below share a single source sample, sequenced in a study of blood T cell repertoires in COVID-19. Sequencing was performed with immunoSEQ multiplex PCR; in TCRdb, only in-frame clones are kept and a portion is missing. This sample has tens of thousands of clones; about 72% occur once, and the top ten carry about 15%. Specimen: peripheral blood. These receptor sequences come from a man aged 70-80 years with active or convalescent COVID-19.

V usage is TRBV2 and J usage is TRBJ2-6; 8 bases are a match to TRBD1. The CDR3 sequence is 18 residues long. The V and J ends lost 6 bases and 2 bases, in that order; junction bases with no gene match: 12. From germline, CDR1 is SNHLY and CDR2 FYNNEI. CDR3 sequence reads: CASRRMDRVRPGANVLTF. CDR3 nucleotides: TGTGCCAGCAGACGAATGGACAGGGTTAGGCCTGGGGCCAACGTCCTGACTTTC.

This clone occurred a few times. The chain couples TRBV5-1 to TRBJ2-3, with 7 bases fitting TRBD2. Unmatched junction bases numbered 7, after V lost 0 bases and J lost 0 bases. The CDR3 has 17 residues. Germline V lookup: CDR1 SGHRS, CDR2 YFSETQ. In DNA, the CDR3 is TGCGCCAGCAGCTTGGAACCTAGCGGATCTAGCACAGATACGCAGTATTTT. It translates to CASSLEPSGSSTDTQYF.

This clone was detected a few times. Relative to the germline gene, one junction end is altered; a read error may explain this. The chain employs TRBV5-4 and TRBJ1-3; D is possibly TRBD1 (5 bases). CDR1 is SGHNT, CDR2 YYREEE, per germline (reference sequence). The CDR3 runs 16 residues. This CDR3 reads CASSLGEVGSGNTIYF. The CDR3 bases are TGTGCCAGCAGTTTGGGGGAGGTGGGCTCTGGAAACACCATATATTTT. Filled out from reference TRBV5-4 and TRBJ1-3, the complete variable domain reads ETGVTQSPTHLIKTRGQQVTLRCSSQSGHNTVSWYQQALGQGPQFIFQYYREEENGRGNFPPRFSGLQFPNYSSELNVNALELDDSALYLCASSLGEVGSGNTIYFGEGSWLTVV.

The CDR3 spells CASSLTGENSPLHF. DNA of the CDR3: TGTGCCAGCAGTCTGACAGGGGAGAATTCACCCCTCCACTTT. V usage is TRBV6-4 and J usage is TRBJ1-6; 8 bases fit TRBD1. The germline V gene has CDR1 MRHNA and CDR2 SNTAGT. The CDR3 is 14 amino acids. V was clipped by 5 bases and J by 7 bases; unmatched bases: 4.